This TCR beta chain was profiled in a study of cytomegalovirus exposure and HLA in healthy donors. Primers included in the PCR were 60 Vbeta and 13 Jbeta primers. Sequenced by immunoSEQ multiplex PCR; TCRdb stores in-frame clones only, minus some. Of roughly 200,000 clones detected, approximately 82% appear once; the ten largest clones hold around 0.63%. Of note for this clone: What it binds is unknown.

The CDR3 length is 14 residues. V lost 5 bases and J 2 bases, leaving 12 bases between the germline ends. Looked up from germline, CDR1 is MNHEY and CDR2 is SVGAGI. Points from the study as a whole: Follow-up analysis later connected one missense variant in DCLRE1C with trimming of TCR beta V- and J-genes. In terms of immune exposure information, only CMV serostatus was available. The presence/absence work took it that sequencing depth was about the same across donors.

The sequence came from a man aged 18 to 30 in good health and CMV-seronegative. The gene calls are TRBV6-5 and TRBJ1-1, with D possibly TRBD1 on 6 matching bases. Sequencing was performed on PBMCs. CDR3 coding DNA: TGTGCCAGCAGTACACAGGGCCCAAACACTGAAGCTTTCTTT. Its protein is CASSTQGPNTEAFF.